This TCR beta chain was profiled in a study of T-cell reconstitution after alpha-beta-depleted transplantation in children. Study-wide findings and caveats: The authors attributed T-cell counts and diversity one year after transplant mostly to newly produced T cells.

Germline V gene data show CDR1 as MNHEY and CDR2 as SMNVEV (reference sequence). The CDR3 loop spans 14 amino acids. V was pared by 7 bases and J by 3 bases, with 13 bases between. Researchers prepared the TCRbeta library using unique molecular identifiers, the study reports. TCRdb re-called the PCR reads through MiXCR, storing one row per CDR3 protein. The sample includes over 85,000 distinct CDR3 sequences, around 7% seen only once; the top ten take over 15%. This clonotype came up many times. Its specificity is not known. This TCR was sampled from a boy aged 2 to 10 with acute lymphoblastic leukemia, due to receive a stem cell transplant. The sample here was PBMCs, taken before TCRalphabeta/CD19-depleted stem cell transplant. V is TRBV27 and J is TRBJ2-4, with D unresolved. DNA for the CDR3: TGTGCCAGCACGCCCACTTGGGGCAAAAACATTCAGTACTTC. It codes for CASTPTWGKNIQYF.